This T cell receptor (beta chain) was sequenced for a study of T cell responses to AZD1222 COVID-19 vaccine. Study at large: It was second doses at about 4 or about 12 weeks that were pooled.

Note on this clone: No antigen is known for it.

Trimming shortened V by 4 bases and J by 4 bases, and 8 bases separated the two germline ends. From germline, CDR1 is SNHLY and CDR2 FYNNEI. There are 12 residues in the CDR3. Libraries were prepared by immunoSEQ multiplex PCR; TCRdb keeps only in-frame clonotypes and omits some of them. Among tens of thousands of clones listed, roughly 86% were seen once. Study-level points and caveats: Clonal diversity was possibly underestimated; the donors were predominantly white British and more often female.

The sample in question was peripheral blood, obtained on day 0 of AZD1222 vaccination. V gene TRBV2 combines with J gene TRBJ2-7, with D maybe TRBD1 (6 bases). This clonotype was obtained from an adult in good health. The CDR3 spells CASSVQGYEQYF. CDR3 sequence (DNA): TGTGCCAGCAGTGTACAGGGATACGAGCAGTACTTC.